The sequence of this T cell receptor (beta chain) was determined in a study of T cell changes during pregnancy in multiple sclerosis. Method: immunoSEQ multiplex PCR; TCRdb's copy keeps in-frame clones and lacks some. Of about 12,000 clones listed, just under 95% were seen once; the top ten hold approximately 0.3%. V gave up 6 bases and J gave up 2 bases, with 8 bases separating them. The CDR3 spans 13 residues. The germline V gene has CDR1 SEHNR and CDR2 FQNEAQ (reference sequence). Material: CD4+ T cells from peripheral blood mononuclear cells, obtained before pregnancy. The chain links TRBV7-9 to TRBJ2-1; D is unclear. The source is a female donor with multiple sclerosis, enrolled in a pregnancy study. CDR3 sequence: CASRIQPYNEQFF. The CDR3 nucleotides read TGTGCCAGCAGGATACAGCCCTACAATGAGCAGTTCTTC.